The T cell receptor beta chain under discussion was sequenced for a study of blood T cells in healthy people across ages. Ten or more counts support this clonotype. Its antigen is not identified. Germline V gene data show CDR1 as SGHRS and CDR2 as YFSETQ. The CDR3 contains 15 residues. The ends lost 4 bases at V and 8 bases at J; junction bases unmatched: 10. Study observations and caveats: Donors of long life had a larger count of naive CD4+ cells and greater diversity than aged donors.

Primed by a sample-barcoded 5' primer and a J-beta primer mix, a second PCR proceeded for roughly 7 to 11 cycles. Each cDNA molecule carried a tag from a template-switch adaptor that contained 12 random nucleotides. TCRdb itself ran the 5' RACE reads through MiXCR, one entry per CDR3 protein. The data hold some 640,000 distinct CDR3 sequences, with roughly 31% observed a single time. Every sample had a minimum of 6 million PBMCs isolated. The TCR comes from a woman older than 75 in good health. This sequence joins TRBV5-1 and TRBJ2-4; 9 bases agree with TRBD1. Specimen: blood. The CDR3 DNA follows: TGCGCCAGCAGCGCACTTCCGGGACAGGGAGACATTCAGTACTTC. Translation gives CASSALPGQGDIQYF. Full variable domain (remainder filled in from reference TRBV5-1 and TRBJ2-4): KAGVTQTPRYLIKTRGQQVTLSCSPISGHRSVSWYQQTPGQGLQFLFEYFSETQRNKGNFPGRFSGRQFSNSRSEMNVSTLELGDSALYLCASSALPGQGDIQYFGAGTRLSVL.